One T cell receptor (beta chain) is described in this entry. The entry originates in a study of blood T cell repertoires in COVID-19. CDR1 is LGHNA, CDR2 YNFKEQ, per germline. The CDR3 is 16 residues long. The V segment lost 4 bases and the J segment 2 bases; nucleotides outside the gene matches: 11. Participants, about 18 to 90 years old, spanned approximately 25 US areas. TCRdb keeps only in-frame clones here, not all; method: immunoSEQ multiplex PCR. The profile shows about 200,000 clones, roughly 86% of them singletons. The receptor's source is a middle-aged man with acute COVID-19. The chain recombines TRBV4-2 with TRBJ2-7; 7 nucleotides align to TRBD2. What was sequenced was PBMCs or T cells enriched from blood (not recorded which). CDR3 sequence reads: CASSRQISGQTYEQYF. The DNA for the CDR3 is TGTGCCAGCAGCCGGCAAATTAGCGGGCAAACCTACGAGCAGTACTTC.